This TCR beta chain came from a study of post-analysis software for immune sequencing data. Study-wide background: Relapsing-remitting, secondary progressive and progressive-relapsing multiple sclerosis courses were included.

A word on this clonotype: Its specificity is not known.

TCR beta cDNA libraries had unique molecular identifiers. TCRdb itself ran the PCR reads through MiXCR, one entry per CDR3 protein. The table has approximately 570,000 distinct CDR3 sequences, about 40% seen once. Whole-study results and caveats: Controls had significantly higher normalized Chao1 diversity than multiple sclerosis patients. In patients, TRBV5-6, TRBV5-1 and TRBV20-1 belonged to 4 or 5 TRBV segments found more frequently than in controls.

CDR1 is SGHRS, CDR2 YFSETQ, per germline. This CDR3 comprises 13 residues. V dropped 4 bases and J dropped 3; count of bases not matched to a gene: 2. Sequencing was done on a sample of blood. The clonotype was recovered from a girl between 10 and 17 years old with multiple sclerosis. The gene calls are TRBV5-1 and TRBJ2-7, with 9 bases that match TRBD1. The CDR3 region has the DNA TGCGCCAGCAGCGGGACAGGGAACTACGAGCAGTACTTC. It specifies CASSGTGNYEQYF. Full variable domain (remainder filled in from reference TRBV5-1 and TRBJ2-7): KAGVTQTPRYLIKTRGQQVTLSCSPISGHRSVSWYQQTPGQGLQFLFEYFSETQRNKGNFPGRFSGRQFSNSRSEMNVSTLELGDSALYLCASSGTGNYEQYFGPGTRLTVT.